A single sample gave rise to the 21 T cell receptor beta chains below, sequenced in a study of shared clonotypes between healthy human individuals. Sequenced by immunoSEQ multiplex PCR; TCRdb stores in-frame clones only, minus some. The sample yields about 1.1 million clones, around 77% seen once. Sequenced: memory CD4+ T cells from PBMCs. Indicated subset: CD45RA-negative fraction. Receptors originate from a man between 18 and 29 years old in good health. Some clones in this sample may be carry-over from other donors' samples.

This chain links TRBV7-9 with TRBJ2-3; tentatively, D is TRBD2 (5 bases). Germline V gives CDR1 SEHNR, CDR2 FQNEAQ (reference sequence). The V end was cut by 1 base, the J end by 3 bases, with 17 bases between. The CDR3 has 17 amino acids. CDR3 nucleotides: TGTGCCAGCAGCTTAGGAGCGGCGGGTTGGAGGACAGATACGCAGTATTTT. Protein product: CASSLGAAGWRTDTQYF.

This clone has a single count. This chain links TRBV11-3 with TRBJ2-1; 11 bases are a match to TRBD1. Germline V gene lookup returns CDR1 SGHNT and CDR2 YENEEA. The CDR3 length is 14 residues. J lost 9 bases, V lost 5 bases, and 6 bases had no gene match. The CDR3 bases are TGTGCCAGCAGCCCGGACAGGGGGCGTAGTGAGCAGTTCTTC. Its protein product is CASSPDRGRSEQFF.

The V and J genes are TRBV6-5 and TRBJ2-3; 9 positions agree with TRBD1. Germline V gene sequence: CDR1 MNHEY, CDR2 SVGAGI. The CDR3 totals 16 residues. J gave up 1 base and V 3 bases, and 5 bases lay outside the gene matches. The CDR3 region is CASSYVDRGGTDTQYF. The CDR3, as DNA: TGTGCCAGCAGTTATGTAGACAGGGGGGGCACAGATACGCAGTATTTT.

V and J are TRBV18 and TRBJ1-4; tentative D call: TRBD1 (5 bases). From germline, CDR1 is KGHSH and CDR2 LQKENI. V was shortened by 3 bases and J by 8 bases, with 10 bases between the two germline ends. CDR3 size: 13 residues. This CDR3 reads CASSPQGREKLFF. As DNA, the CDR3 is TGTGCCAGCTCACCTCAGGGACGGGAAAAACTGTTTTTT.

The genes are TRBV5-6 and TRBJ2-7; 7 nucleotides agree with TRBD2. J was trimmed by 9 bases and V by 2 bases; bases with no gene match: 23. CDR1 and CDR2 (germline): SGHDT, YYEEEE. The length of the CDR3 is 18 residues. CDR3 nucleotide sequence: TGTGCCAGCAGCTTAGGCTCCGTACCGGGACTACGACGGGAGGCGCAGTACTTC. This translates into CASSLGSVPGLRREAQYF.

The J gene is TRBJ2-5, the V gene TRBV7-6; unclear D gene. V lost 5 bases, J lost 0 bases, and 10 bases lay in between. The CDR3 totals 14 residues. Germline V lookup: CDR1 SGHVS, CDR2 FNYEAQ. The CDR3 is CASSIVGYQETQYF. For the CDR3, the DNA is TGTGCCAGCAGCATTGTGGGGTACCAAGAGACCCAGTACTTC. Variable domain in full (rest from reference TRBV7-6 and TRBJ2-5): GAGVSQSPRYKVTKRGQDVALRCDPISGHVSLYWYRQALGQGPEFLTYFNYEAQQDKSGLPNDRFSAERPEGSISTLTIQRTEQRDSAMYRCASSIVGYQETQYFGPGTRLLVL.

The V and J genes are TRBV5-8 and TRBJ2-7; possibly TRBD1 for D (6 bases). V dropped 2 bases and J dropped 4 bases, with 16 bases sitting between them. The CDR3 runs to 15 residues. In germline, CDR1 is SGHTS, CDR2 YDEGEE. CDR3 amino acids: CASSLVLRGGYEQYF. DNA of the CDR3: TGTGCCAGCAGCTTAGTACTCAGGGGTGGATACGAGCAGTACTTC.

The chain has TRBV30 and TRBJ2-7; a possible D gene is TRBD1 (6 bases). The V gene lost 5 bases and the J gene lost 9 bases, with 20 bases spanning the gap. CDR1 and CDR2 (germline): GTSNPN, SVGIG (reference sequence). The CDR3 sequence is 13 residues long. CDR3 nucleotides: TGTGCCTGGGCTCCGGGCTCATTAGGGGGGCAGTACTTC. The encoded protein is CAWAPGSLGGQYF. The full variable domain, completed using reference TRBV30 and TRBJ2-7, is SQTIHQWPATLVQPVGSPLSLECTVEGTSNPNLYWYRQAAGRGLQLLFYSVGIGQISSEVPQNLSASRPQDRQFILSSKKLLLSDSGFYLCAWAPGSLGGQYFGPGTRLTVT.

The chain joins TRBV5-1 to TRBJ1-2; D is possibly TRBD1 (5 bases). The CDR3 runs 13 residues. Germline V lookup: CDR1 SGHRS, CDR2 YFSETQ. Trimming took 4 bases from V and 2 from J, leaving 9 bases between them. The CDR3 spells CASSEDSNYGYTF. The CDR3 DNA reads TGCGCCAGCAGCGAAGACAGCAACTATGGCTACACCTTC.

This chain uses TRBV9 with TRBJ2-3; a weak D match, TRBD1 (6 bases). The CDR3 runs 14 residues. The germline CDR1 and CDR2 sequences are SGDLS and YYNGEE. Trimming removed 6 bases from V and 5 bases from J, with 16 bases in between. CDR3 residues: CASNLGDMQDTQYF. The DNA for the CDR3 is TGTGCCAGCAACCTCGGGGACATGCAAGATACGCAGTATTTT.

The gene calls are TRBV28 and TRBJ1-1; 8 bases are a match to TRBD1. The CDR3 has 14 residues. V gave up 6 bases and J gave up 5 bases; unmatched junction bases: 8. The germline gives CDR1 MDHEN, CDR2 SYDVKM. This CDR3 reads CASSSAQGETEAFF. CDR3 in DNA: TGTGCCAGCAGCTCGGCACAGGGGGAAACTGAAGCTTTCTTT.

The chain is built from TRBV15 and TRBJ2-7; D is uncertain. V shed 1 base and J shed 0 bases, with 4 bases lying between them. This CDR3 is 13 amino acids long. The germline CDR1 and CDR2 sequences are LNHNV and YYDKDF (reference sequence). In DNA form, the CDR3 reads TGTGCCACCAGCAGAGTAACCTCCTACGAGCAGTACTTC. It codes for CATSRVTSYEQYF.

The rearrangement joins TRBV7-9 to TRBJ2-1, with D hard to call. Germline assignment: CDR1 SEHNR and CDR2 FQNEAQ (reference sequence). V was clipped by 1 base and J by 4 bases, with 2 bases between them. The CDR3 consists of 12 residues. The CDR3 DNA follows: TGTGCCAGCAGCTTAGTGTACAATGAGCAGTTCTTC. Its translation: CASSLVYNEQFF. The entire variable domain, with the rest obtained from reference TRBV7-9 and TRBJ2-1, is as follows: DTGVSQNPRHKITKRGQNVTFRCDPISEHNRLYWYRQTLGQGPEFLTYFQNEAQLEKSRLLSDRFSAERPKGSFSTLEIQRTEQGDSAMYLCASSLVYNEQFFGPGTRLTVL.

This rearrangement joins TRBV5-8 to TRBJ2-5; the D gene is possibly TRBD2 (6 bases). V gave up 3 bases and J gave up 5 bases, with 17 bases separating them. CDR3 size: 15 residues. The germline V gene encodes CDR1 SGHTS and CDR2 YDEGEE. The CDR3 reads CASSYSGSSGETQYF. CDR3 in DNA: TGTGCCAGCAGCTACTCAGGTTCCAGCGGGGAGACCCAGTACTTC.

CDR3 nucleotides: TGTGCCAGTAGCCCGGGACAGCAGCTACTGAATGAAAAACTGTTTTTT. It encodes CASSPGQQLLNEKLFF. The chain employs TRBV19 and TRBJ1-4; 7 nucleotides align to TRBD1. The CDR3 covers 16 residues. CDR1 LNHDA and CDR2 SQIVND come from the germline V gene (reference sequence). J gave up 5 bases and V 6 bases, and 12 bases lay outside the gene matches.

This sequence joins TRBV5-5 and TRBJ2-5, with D possibly TRBD2 on 5 matching bases. Germline CDR1 is SGHKS and CDR2 is YYEKEE (reference sequence). This CDR3 is 16 amino acids long. Trimming removed 0 bases from V and 4 bases from J, with 16 bases in between. CDR3 region: CASSLGLEASGETQYF. CDR3 nucleotide sequence: TGTGCCAGCAGCTTGGGGCTGGAGGCGTCGGGAGAGACCCAGTACTTC.

The V call is TRBV9, the J call TRBJ2-7; D gene ambiguous. The germline V gene encodes CDR1 SGDLS and CDR2 YYNGEE. The germline V and J ends were trimmed by 3 bases and 3 bases, with 19 bases remaining between them. There are 16 residues in the CDR3. The CDR3 nucleotides are TGTGCCAGCAGCGCTGAGGCCCGTGGGATGGGCTACGAGCAGTACTTC. Protein: CASSAEARGMGYEQYF.

This clone was observed a handful of times. This specimen includes other DNA sequences encoding the same CDR3. J is TRBJ2-2 and V is TRBV2; D is unresolved. CDR1 and CDR2 from the germline V gene are SNHLY and FYNNEI. This CDR3 spans 11 amino acids. V lost 3 bases to trimming and J lost 6 bases, with 2 bases between them. For the CDR3, the DNA is TGTGCCAGCAGTGAGCCCGGGGAGCTGTTTTTT. Residues: CASSEPGELFF.

On this clone itself: Germline and junction disagree at one end, which may indicate a read error. The CDR3 DNA reads as TGTACCAGCACTCTTTGGACAGCGGGAATAGATGAAAAACTGTTTTTT. Its translation: CTSTLWTAGIDEKLFF. V is TRBV27 and J is TRBJ1-4; the D gene is possibly TRBD1 (6 bases). Germline-derived CDR1 and CDR2 are MNHEY and SMNVEV (reference sequence). The CDR3 length is 16 residues.

This rearrangement joins TRBV5-5 to TRBJ1-1, with D maybe TRBD1 (5 bases). Trimming shortened V by 0 bases and J by 0 bases, and 9 bases separated the two germline ends. The CDR3 spans 15 residues. Per germline, CDR1 SGHKS and CDR2 YYEKEE (reference sequence). The CDR3 loop reads CASSLVAGMNTEAFF. The CDR3 DNA sequence: TGTGCCAGCAGCTTGGTTGCAGGGATGAACACTGAAGCTTTCTTT.

V usage is TRBV11-2 and J usage is TRBJ2-7, with unresolved D. Germline-derived CDR1 and CDR2 are SGHAT and FQNNGV. V lost 1 base to trimming and J lost 2 bases, with 6 bases between them. The CDR3 has 13 residues. CDR3 nucleotide sequence: TGTGCCAGCAGCTTAGGACGGCCCTACGAGCAGTACTTC. Protein: CASSLGRPYEQYF.